The source of this T cell receptor beta chain is a study of T cells in Graves' hyperthyroidism and ophthalmopathy. TCR beta CDR3 region amplification was performed from RNA transcripts. Primed by the HTBI set, a first-round RT-PCR was run on the TCR CDR3. TCRdb reanalysed the multiplex PCR reads using MiXCR and keeps one entry per CDR3 protein. The table includes some 300,000 distinct CDR3 sequences, 12% to 15% detected once. Overall study results and limits: A 13 V-J signature model discriminated ophthalmopathy versus stable hyperthyroidism. Most expanded thyroid clonotypes above 0.001 recurred in blood. Ophthalmopathy onset followed model prediction by a median about six months.

The CDR3 covers 16 residues. Germline CDR1 is MGHRA and CDR2 is YSYEKL. Trimming took 0 bases from V and 6 from J; bases not matched to a gene: 7. This clonotype was counted between two and nine times. Antigen unknown. This chain connects TRBV4-1 to TRBJ1-4; 7 nucleotides line up with TRBD1. The sequenced sample was blood. The TCR was taken from a woman in her thirties or forties with Graves' hyperthyroidism. The CDR3 protein is CASSQERAGGDEKLFF. CDR3 in DNA: TGCGCCAGCAGCCAAGAGAGGGCAGGGGGTGATGAAAAACTGTTTTTT.